This record covers a single T cell receptor (beta chain). Its matching antigen is unknown. This record comes from a study of identical twins. Study-wide results and caveats: Insertions were fewer in abundant cord blood beta clonotypes, whereas memory repertoires showed none of this pattern. Not following the same donors, the study drew its conclusions from cross-sectional statistical analysis.

CDR1 MNHEY and CDR2 SVGEGT come from the germline V gene. The CDR3 is 13 residues long. V gave up 1 base and J gave up 2 bases, with 5 bases separating them. One entry per CDR3 protein results from TCRdb running MiXCR on the 5' RACE reads. The sample gives 1.5 million or so distinct CDR3 sequences, 32% of which show up once; roughly 0.3% is in the top ten. The receptor was isolated from a newborn girl in good health. The sequenced sample was cord blood. J is TRBJ1-1 and V is TRBV6-2 or TRBV6-3; D gene unclear. This CDR3 is CASSYYENTEAFF. The CDR3 region has the DNA TGTGCCAGCAGTTACTACGAAAACACTGAAGCTTTCTTT.